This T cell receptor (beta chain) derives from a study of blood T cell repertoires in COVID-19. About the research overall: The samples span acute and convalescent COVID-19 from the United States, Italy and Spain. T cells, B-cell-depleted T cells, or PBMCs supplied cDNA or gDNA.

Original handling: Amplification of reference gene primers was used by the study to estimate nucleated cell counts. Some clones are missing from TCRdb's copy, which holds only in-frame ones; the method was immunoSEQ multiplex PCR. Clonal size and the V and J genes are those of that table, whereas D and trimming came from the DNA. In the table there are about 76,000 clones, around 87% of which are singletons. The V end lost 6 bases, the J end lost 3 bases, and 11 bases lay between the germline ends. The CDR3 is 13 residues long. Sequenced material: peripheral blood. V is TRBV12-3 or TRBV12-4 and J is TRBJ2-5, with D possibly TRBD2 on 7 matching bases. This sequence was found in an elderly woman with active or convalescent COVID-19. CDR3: CASRIGGEETQYF. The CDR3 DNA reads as TGTGCCAGCAGGATAGGGGGGGAAGAGACCCAGTACTTC.